These 22 T cell receptor beta chains were sequenced from one sample in a study of T cells in Graves' hyperthyroidism and ophthalmopathy. TCR beta CDR3 sequences were amplified from RNA transcripts. The primer set for the first-round RT-PCR of the TCR CDR3 was HTBI. TCRdb reprocessed the multiplex PCR reads via MiXCR and lists one record per CDR3 protein. This table has fewer than 800,000 distinct CDR3 sequences, over 15% appearing once. Sequenced: blood. These receptors were obtained from a man aged 18 to 30 with Graves' hyperthyroidism.

The gene calls are TRBV6-2 or TRBV6-3 and TRBJ2-1, with D unclear. CDR1 and CDR2 (germline): MNHEY, SVGEGT. Between the trimmed V and J ends, which lost 2 bases and 6 bases, there was a span of 5 bases. The CDR3 length is 12 residues. The CDR3 DNA reads TGTGCCAGCAGTTACAGCTTCAATGAGCAGTTCTTC. It codes for CASSYSFNEQFF.

This clonotype was observed a few times. The rearrangement joins TRBV7-2 to TRBJ2-2, with TRBD2 matching over 13 bases. The CDR3 consists of 16 residues. From germline, CDR1 is SGHTA and CDR2 FQGNSA. Trimming at V came to 4 bases and at J to 8 bases, leaving 7 bases not matched to a gene. The CDR3 bases are TGTGCCAGCAGCTACGGACTAGCGGGAGTGGCGGGGGAGCTGTTTTTT. This encodes CASSYGLAGVAGELFF.

At least ten counts were recorded for this clonotype. The V and J genes are TRBV10-3 and TRBJ2-7; D may be TRBD1 (6 bases). The V gene's germline CDR1 is ENHRY and CDR2 SYGVKD. The CDR3 extends over 14 amino acids. V lost 10 bases and J 0 bases, leaving 16 bases between the germline ends. CDR3: CATLGTGSSYEQYF. The CDR3 coding sequence is TGTGCCACATTGGGTACAGGGAGCTCCTACGAGCAGTACTTC.

In this sample, this clonotype turned up a few times. The chain is built from TRBV28 and TRBJ2-1, with TRBD2 matching over 9 bases. Germline-derived CDR1 and CDR2 are MDHEN and SYDVKM. The CDR3 contains 14 residues. J lost 9 bases, V lost 7 bases, and 10 bases had no gene match. CDR3 coding DNA: TGTGCCAGCACTCCGGGACTAGCTTATAGTGAGCAGTTCTTC. As protein: CASTPGLAYSEQFF.

This clonotype was detected a few times. The rearrangement links TRBV19 to TRBJ1-5; 7 bases agree with TRBD1. The CDR3 extends over 15 amino acids. CDR1 is LNHDA, CDR2 SQIVND, per germline (reference sequence). V shed 3 bases and J 4 bases; nucleotides not matched to a gene: 6. The CDR3 here is CASSITGASNQPQHF. Here the CDR3 DNA reads TGTGCCAGTAGTATCACAGGGGCTTCGAATCAGCCCCAGCATTTT.

This clonotype showed up many times. The chain uses TRBV2 and TRBJ1-3, with 7 nucleotides matching TRBD1. This CDR3 spans 16 amino acids. Germline V gives CDR1 SNHLY, CDR2 FYNNEI. Trimming at V came to 5 bases and at J to 0 bases, leaving 7 bases not matched to a gene. This CDR3 is CASSPDRPSSGNTIYF. The CDR3 DNA reads as TGTGCCAGCAGTCCGGACAGGCCGAGCTCTGGAAACACCATATATTTT.

This clonotype was seen more than once but under ten times. This could be a read error, since a much larger clone is one nucleotide away. This chain links TRBV20-1 with TRBJ2-3; perhaps TRBD2 as D (5 bases). The CDR3 runs to 13 residues. Germline V gives CDR1 DFQATT, CDR2 SNEGSKA (reference sequence). CDR3 sequence reads: CSARDTGTDAQYF. DNA of the CDR3: TGCAGTGCTAGAGATACGGGAACAGATGCGCAGTATTTT.

The chain uses TRBV29-1 and TRBJ1-2; D call uncertain. CDR1 and CDR2 (germline): SQVTM, ANQGSEA. Trimming removed 0 bases at V and 7 bases at J, with 6 bases between. The CDR3 covers 11 residues. CDR3 sequence: CSVEDPPGYTF. The CDR3 DNA follows: TGCAGCGTTGAAGATCCCCCTGGCTACACCTTC.

This clonotype showed up many times. The rearrangement links TRBV28 to TRBJ1-1; 7 bases fit TRBD1. The CDR3 spans 15 residues. Trimming cost V 0 bases and J 6 bases; bases outside gene matches: 7. Germline V gives CDR1 MDHEN, CDR2 SYDVKM. The CDR3 sequence is CASSLWPTGRPEAFF. Here the CDR3 DNA reads TGTGCCAGCAGTTTATGGCCGACAGGGCGGCCTGAAGCTTTCTTT.

This clonotype came up a few times. This chain joins TRBV7-6 and TRBJ2-7; D call uncertain. V shed 4 bases and J shed 3 bases, with 10 bases lying between them. Germline-derived CDR1 and CDR2 are SGHVS and FNYEAQ. This CDR3 is built from 13 residues. Written as DNA, the CDR3 is TGTGCCAGCAGCTCTCAGGCTCACTACGAGCAGTACTTC. It specifies CASSSQAHYEQYF.

This clonotype was counted at least ten times. V is TRBV2 and J is TRBJ2-5, with 10 bases lining up with TRBD2. Germline lookup yields CDR1 SNHLY and CDR2 FYNNEI. V gave up 6 bases and J gave up 2 bases; unmatched junction bases: 3. The CDR3 contains 14 residues. The CDR3 sequence is CASRIAGGQETQYF. The CDR3 region has the DNA TGTGCCAGCAGGATAGCGGGAGGACAAGAGACCCAGTACTTC.

In this sample, this clonotype turned up many times. The genes are TRBV20-1 and TRBJ2-3, with 7 positions matching TRBD1. Germline V CDR1 and CDR2: DFQATT, SNEGSKA (reference sequence). The CDR3 is 14 residues long. V gave up 6 bases and J gave up 0 bases; unmatched junction bases: 6. The CDR3 loop is CSALGQVSTDTQYF. CDR3 DNA: TGCAGTGCCCTTGGACAGGTCAGCACAGATACGCAGTATTTT.

There are a few counts of this clonotype. This chain joins TRBV30 and TRBJ2-1; tentatively, D is TRBD2 (5 bases). CDR1 and CDR2 from the germline V gene are GTSNPN and SVGIG (reference sequence). The CDR3 has 15 residues. The ends were cut back, 4 bases at V and 8 bases at J, with 21 bases in the middle. CDR3 region: CAWNELVGWRDEQFF. Here the CDR3 DNA reads TGTGCCTGGAATGAACTAGTGGGCTGGCGTGATGAGCAGTTCTTC.

The V gene is TRBV27, the J gene TRBJ2-7, with 11 bases aligning to TRBD1. Germline-derived CDR1 and CDR2 are MNHEY and SMNVEV (reference sequence). The CDR3 is 15 amino acids. Trimming at V came to 4 bases and at J to 7 bases, leaving 9 bases not matched to a gene. CDR3 nucleotides: TGTGCCAGCAGTTCCGGGACAGGGGGATTGGGAGAGCAGTACTTC. Translating gives CASSSGTGGLGEQYF.

This clonotype showed up just a few times. The rearrangement uses TRBV6-1 and TRBJ2-2; no reliable D call. The germline V and J ends were trimmed by 5 bases and 4 bases, with 11 bases remaining between them. Looked up from germline, CDR1 is MNHNS and CDR2 is SASEGT. The CDR3 extends over 14 amino acids. The CDR3 DNA sequence: TGTGCCAGCAGTTTCAGAGTCCGCACCGGGGAGCTGTTTTTT. This sequence encodes CASSFRVRTGELFF.

J is TRBJ1-5 and V is TRBV20-1; 8 bases fit TRBD1. This CDR3 contains 14 residues. Germline V gene lookup returns CDR1 DFQATT and CDR2 SNEGSKA (reference sequence). V shed 6 bases and J 3 bases; nucleotides not matched to a gene: 7. CDR3 sequence: CSAAQGADNQPQHF. The CDR3 DNA reads as TGCAGTGCCGCCCAGGGGGCAGACAATCAGCCCCAGCATTTT.

This clonotype came up once. CDR3 in DNA: TGTGCCAGCTCACCAACCGAGGGCCATGAGCAGTTCTTC. It yields the protein CASSPTEGHEQFF. The chain employs TRBV18 and TRBJ2-1; D possibly corresponds to TRBD2 (5 bases). This CDR3 is 13 amino acids long. Germline V gene sequence: CDR1 KGHSH, CDR2 LQKENI. The ends were cut back, 2 bases at V and 8 bases at J, with 10 bases in the middle.

This chain uses TRBV30 with TRBJ2-6; D possibly corresponds to TRBD1 (6 bases). The length of the CDR3 is 13 residues. Germline V lookup: CDR1 GTSNPN, CDR2 SVGIG (reference sequence). This CDR3 is CGVGGSGANVLTF. CDR3 DNA sequence: TGTGGGGTAGGGGGTTCTGGGGCCAACGTCCTGACTTTC.

This clonotype was picked up many times. The chain uses TRBV5-1 and TRBJ1-1, with a tentative D call TRBD1 (5 bases). The length of the CDR3 is 15 residues. The V gene lost 4 bases and the J gene lost 2 bases, with 15 bases spanning the gap. Germline CDR1 SGHRS, CDR2 YFSETQ. CDR3: CASSPSTAGNTEAFF. CDR3 DNA sequence: TGCGCCAGCAGCCCTTCGACAGCAGGTAACACTGAAGCTTTCTTT. The full variable domain, its missing parts supplied by reference TRBV5-1 and TRBJ1-1, is KAGVTQTPRYLIKTRGQQVTLSCSPISGHRSVSWYQQTPGQGLQFLFEYFSETQRNKGNFPGRFSGRQFSNSRSEMNVSTLELGDSALYLCASSPSTAGNTEAFFGQGTRLTVV.

The sample holds many counts of this clonotype. This chain joins TRBV12-3 or TRBV12-4 and TRBJ2-3; TRBD2 aligns across 9 bases. V dropped 7 bases and J dropped 2; count of bases not matched to a gene: 7. This CDR3 comprises 15 residues. The CDR3 sequence: CASTLAGRDTDTQYF. In DNA, the CDR3 is TGTGCCAGCACCCTAGCGGGACGGGACACAGATACGCAGTATTTT.

In its sample, this clonotype was seen a few times. V and J are TRBV10-1 and TRBJ2-7, with 8 bases fitting TRBD1. V lost 6 bases, J lost 0 bases, and 10 bases stayed unmatched. CDR1 and CDR2 from the germline V gene are WNHNN and SYGVQD (reference sequence). The CDR3 is 16 residues long. This chain's CDR3 is CASSPRTGNTSYEQYF. CDR3 DNA: TGCGCCAGCAGCCCTCGGACAGGGAATACCTCCTACGAGCAGTACTTC.

In this sample, this clonotype turned up many times. The chain has TRBV28 and TRBJ2-1; possible D gene TRBD1, 5 bases. CDR1 and CDR2 from the germline V gene are MDHEN and SYDVKM. V shed 2 bases and J shed 6 bases, with 14 bases lying between them. The CDR3 runs 15 residues. The CDR3 DNA follows: TGTGCCAGCAGTTTAGGGCAGGGTACTTTCAATGAGCAGTTCTTC. It codes for CASSLGQGTFNEQFF.